The T cell receptor beta chain under discussion was sequenced for a study of CD8 T cells in Susac syndrome. With random hexamers, roughly 0.45 to 1 ug RNA was reverse transcribed. TCRdb recomputed calls from the immunoSEQ multiplex PCR reads with MiXCR, one row per CDR3 protein. The table includes around 160,000 distinct CDR3 sequences, approximately 96% detected once. TCR beta was sequenced from blood CD8+ and CD4+ T cells. Healthy donors constituted the controls, which were matched for age and sex. Germline assignment: CDR1 LGHNA and CDR2 YNFKEQ. Trimming pared 0 bases from V and 8 bases from J, leaving 9 bases between. This CDR3 is 13 amino acids long.

The sequenced sample was CD4+ T cells from PBMCs. V and J are TRBV4-2 and TRBJ2-3, with a possible D match to TRBD2 (6 bases). This receptor was taken from a human donor in good health. The CDR3: CASSQDAGGTQYF. CDR3 bases: TGTGCCAGCAGCCAAGATGCCGGGGGTACGCAGTATTTT.